A selection of T cell receptor beta chains follows, all from one sample in a study of T cells in localized non-small cell lung cancer. Measured with immunoSEQ multiplex PCR; TCRdb has only the in-frame clones, and not every one. The data show 65,000 or so clones, 75% to 85% seen once. Material: PBMCs, obtained before any cancer treatment. These receptors were collected from a man between 40 and 70 years old with stage II lung adenocarcinoma. The CDR3 runs from the conserved cysteine through the conserved F or W. A D gene is named only where the DNA matches it firmly. A row's size may be missing; if present it is once, few, many or a size class.

cdr3_nt: TGTGCCAGCAGCCAGACCAAGGGACTAGCAGGAGCCGTAACGTCCTACGAGCAGTACTTC; cdr3_aa: CASSQTKGLAGAVTSYEQYF; j_call: TRBJ2-7; clone_size: NA; v_call: TRBV14; d_call: TRBD2
cdr3_nt: TGTGCCAGCAGCCTAACCGGGTCCAGGGGGAACACTGAAGCTTTCTTT; cdr3_aa: CASSLTGSRGNTEAFF; j_call: TRBJ1-1; clone_size: NA; v_call: TRBV7-9; d_call: NA
cdr3_nt: TGTGCCAGCAGATCTCCGGGACAGACAGATACGCAGTATTTT; cdr3_aa: CASRSPGQTDTQYF; j_call: TRBJ2-3; clone_size: once; v_call: TRBV28; d_call: TRBD1
cdr3_nt: TGTGCCAGCAGCCCGACAGGGGACCGTAACTATGGCTACACCTTC; cdr3_aa: CASSPTGDRNYGYTF; j_call: TRBJ1-2; clone_size: NA; v_call: TRBV7-3; d_call: TRBD1
cdr3_nt: TGCGCCAGCCGGGACAGGGAGAACGGGGAGCTGTTTTTT; cdr3_aa: CASRDRENGELFF; j_call: TRBJ2-2; clone_size: NA; v_call: TRBV4-1; d_call: TRBD1
cdr3_nt: TGCGCCAGCAGTAGTCAACCAAGCACTGAAGCTTTCTTT; cdr3_aa: CASSSQPSTEAFF; j_call: TRBJ1-1; clone_size: few; v_call: TRBV10-2; d_call: NA
cdr3_nt: TGTGCCAGTATCAGTGGTGGGGGGACACGCAATCAGCCCCAGCATTTT; cdr3_aa: CASISGGGTRNQPQHF; j_call: TRBJ1-5; clone_size: NA; v_call: TRBV19; d_call: NA
cdr3_nt: TGTGCCTGGAGCGCCTTGAACACTGAAGCTTTCTTT; cdr3_aa: CAWSALNTEAFF; j_call: TRBJ1-1; clone_size: NA; v_call: TRBV30; d_call: NA
cdr3_nt: TGTGCCAGCAGCGTAGGATCAGGTTCCCTCTACGAGCAGTACTTC; cdr3_aa: CASSVGSGSLYEQYF; j_call: TRBJ2-7; clone_size: NA; v_call: TRBV9; d_call: NA
cdr3_nt: TGCGCCAGCAGTGCAGGGGGGGCCTTCTACGAGCAGTACTTC; cdr3_aa: CASSAGGAFYEQYF; j_call: TRBJ2-7; clone_size: NA; v_call: TRBV10-1; d_call: NA
cdr3_nt: TGTGCCAGCAGTTCTACGGGGAACCTCTACAATGAGCAGTTCTTC; cdr3_aa: CASSSTGNLYNEQFF; j_call: TRBJ2-1; clone_size: NA; v_call: TRBV28; d_call: NA
cdr3_nt: TGCGCCAGCAGCTTGGCGCCAGGGTTTCAAACTTACAATGAGCAGTTCTTC; cdr3_aa: CASSLAPGFQTYNEQFF; j_call: TRBJ2-1; clone_size: NA; v_call: TRBV5-1; d_call: NA
cdr3_nt: TGTGCCAGAAGCTTGGGGGCCGAACGTTTTCATACGCAGTATTTT; cdr3_aa: CARSLGAERFHTQYF; j_call: TRBJ2-3; clone_size: once; v_call: TRBV5-3; d_call: NA
cdr3_nt: TGCGCCAGCAGCTTGGGACTAGCGGGGGTGATCGAGCAGTACTTC; cdr3_aa: CASSLGLAGVIEQYF; j_call: TRBJ2-7; clone_size: few; v_call: TRBV5-1; d_call: TRBD2
cdr3_nt: TGTGCCAGTAGTCCCGATTCAGGACCTCTCTATGGCTACACCTTC; cdr3_aa: CASSPDSGPLYGYTF; j_call: TRBJ1-2; clone_size: NA; v_call: TRBV19; d_call: NA
cdr3_nt: TGTGCCAGCGCACAGCTTATCTCCTACAATGAGCAGTTCTTC; cdr3_aa: CASAQLISYNEQFF; j_call: TRBJ2-1; clone_size: NA; v_call: TRBV5-6; d_call: NA
cdr3_nt: TGTGCCAGCAGTGAAGAGGGCCTGAGCTCCTACGAGCAGTACTTC; cdr3_aa: CASSEEGLSSYEQYF; j_call: TRBJ2-7; clone_size: once; v_call: TRBV2; d_call: NA
cdr3_nt: TGCGCCAGCAGCATCGGACAGGGGGAGACCCAGTACTTC; cdr3_aa: CASSIGQGETQYF; j_call: TRBJ2-5; clone_size: NA; v_call: TRBV5-1; d_call: TRBD1
cdr3_nt: TGCGCCAGCAGCCAACTACCCCCCATCTCCCCCACAAGCTCCTACAATGAGCAGTTCTTC; cdr3_aa: CASSQLPPISPTSSYNEQFF; j_call: TRBJ2-1; clone_size: few; v_call: TRBV4-1; d_call: NA
cdr3_nt: TGTGCCAGCAGTGAGCAGGGAGCTTATGGCTACACCTTC; cdr3_aa: CASSEQGAYGYTF; j_call: TRBJ1-2; clone_size: once; v_call: TRBV6-1; d_call: NA
cdr3_nt: TGTGCCAGCAGTTTATCGAGGCAGGTAGCTGAAGCTTTCTTT; cdr3_aa: CASSLSRQVAEAFF; j_call: TRBJ1-1; clone_size: few; v_call: TRBV27; d_call: NA
cdr3_nt: TGTGCCAGCGTGGGGAGCACAGATACGCAGTATTTT; cdr3_aa: CASVGSTDTQYF; j_call: TRBJ2-3; clone_size: NA; v_call: TRBV6-1; d_call: NA
cdr3_nt: TGCGCCAGCAGTCAGGCCGGGACAGCCTCCTACGAGCAGTACTTC; cdr3_aa: CASSQAGTASYEQYF; j_call: TRBJ2-7; clone_size: NA; v_call: TRBV23-1; d_call: TRBD1
cdr3_nt: TGTGCCTGGAGTGCGGGGGCGAGGGACACTGAAGCTTTCTTT; cdr3_aa: CAWSAGARDTEAFF; j_call: TRBJ1-1; clone_size: few; v_call: TRBV30; d_call: NA
cdr3_nt: TGTGCCAGCAGCCCCGGGGGCTCTGGGGCCAACGTCCTGACTTTC; cdr3_aa: CASSPGGSGANVLTF; j_call: TRBJ2-6; clone_size: NA; v_call: TRBV28; d_call: NA
cdr3_nt: TGTGCCAGCAGTTACCGGGTCACAGGGATCACAGATACGCAGTATTTT; cdr3_aa: CASSYRVTGITDTQYF; j_call: TRBJ2-3; clone_size: NA; v_call: TRBV6-5; d_call: NA
cdr3_nt: TGTGCCAGCTCACTGGACAGGACTGAAGCTTTCTTT; cdr3_aa: CASSLDRTEAFF; j_call: TRBJ1-1; clone_size: few; v_call: TRBV18; d_call: TRBD1
cdr3_nt: TGTGCCATCAGCCCGGGGGGGTCCACTGAAGCTTTCTTT; cdr3_aa: CAISPGGSTEAFF; j_call: TRBJ1-1; clone_size: few; v_call: TRBV10-3; d_call: NA
cdr3_nt: TGTGCCAGCAGCCGTTGGACTGCTAGCCCCTACAATGAGCAGTTCTTC; cdr3_aa: CASSRWTASPYNEQFF; j_call: TRBJ2-1; clone_size: NA; v_call: TRBV7-9; d_call: NA
cdr3_nt: TGTGCCAGCAGTTTCGACATAAGCTATGGCTACACCTTC; cdr3_aa: CASSFDISYGYTF; j_call: TRBJ1-2; clone_size: NA; v_call: TRBV27; d_call: NA
cdr3_nt: TGTGCCAGCAGCGTAGACGGCGGGGGGGCGGTTGAGCAGTTCTTC; cdr3_aa: CASSVDGGGAVEQFF; j_call: TRBJ2-1; clone_size: NA; v_call: TRBV9; d_call: TRBD2
cdr3_nt: TGTGCCAGCAGGACTCCGGGACAGGGGGCTGGTGAAGCTTTCTTT; cdr3_aa: CASRTPGQGAGEAFF; j_call: TRBJ1-1; clone_size: NA; v_call: TRBV11-2; d_call: TRBD1
cdr3_nt: TGTGCCAGCAGCGTAAGGGCTAGCGGGGGCACAGATACGCAGTATTTT; cdr3_aa: CASSVRASGGTDTQYF; j_call: TRBJ2-3; clone_size: NA; v_call: TRBV9; d_call: TRBD2
cdr3_nt: TGTGCCAGCAGTTCCCCAGGGCAGCGCCAGCCCCAGCATTTT; cdr3_aa: CASSSPGQRQPQHF; j_call: TRBJ1-5; clone_size: NA; v_call: TRBV7-2; d_call: NA
cdr3_nt: TGTGCCAGCAGTGAACACATCAAAAACATTCAGTACTTC; cdr3_aa: CASSEHIKNIQYF; j_call: TRBJ2-4; clone_size: NA; v_call: TRBV6-1; d_call: NA
cdr3_nt: TGTGCCAGCAGCCTCGGGTGGAATCAAAAGGGGGAGACCCAGTACTTC; cdr3_aa: CASSLGWNQKGETQYF; j_call: TRBJ2-5; clone_size: NA; v_call: TRBV7-8; d_call: NA
cdr3_nt: TGTGCCAGCAGTTACTCGGCAGTCCCCAACTATGGCTACACCTTC; cdr3_aa: CASSYSAVPNYGYTF; j_call: TRBJ1-2; clone_size: NA; v_call: TRBV6-5; d_call: NA
cdr3_nt: TGTGCCAGCAATAGACCTAGCACAGATACGCAGTATTTT; cdr3_aa: CASNRPSTDTQYF; j_call: TRBJ2-3; clone_size: NA; v_call: TRBV25-1; d_call: NA
cdr3_nt: TGTGCCAGCGCCCCAGGGAGCCACATTCAGTACTTC; cdr3_aa: CASAPGSHIQYF; j_call: TRBJ2-4; clone_size: NA; v_call: TRBV14; d_call: NA
cdr3_nt: TGTGCTAGTGGTCAACAGGGGACCCATCAGCCCCAGCATTTT; cdr3_aa: CASGQQGTHQPQHF; j_call: TRBJ1-5; clone_size: few; v_call: TRBV12-5; d_call: TRBD1
cdr3_nt: TGCAGCGTTGATTTACGGGAGCGACGCAATGAGCAGTTCTTC; cdr3_aa: CSVDLRERRNEQFF; j_call: TRBJ2-1; clone_size: NA; v_call: TRBV29-1; d_call: NA
cdr3_nt: TGTGCCACCGGGGTGGGAGGCTATGGCTACACCTTC; cdr3_aa: CATGVGGYGYTF; j_call: TRBJ1-2; clone_size: NA; v_call: TRBV27; d_call: NA
cdr3_nt: TGTGCCAGCAGCAGCCCGGGACTAGGGGCTTACGAGCAGTACTTC; cdr3_aa: CASSSPGLGAYEQYF; j_call: TRBJ2-7; clone_size: NA; v_call: TRBV7-2; d_call: TRBD2
cdr3_nt: TGCGCCAGCAGCTTGGAGGCAGGAAGCCACGGGACTGAAGCTTTCTTT; cdr3_aa: CASSLEAGSHGTEAFF; j_call: TRBJ1-1; clone_size: NA; v_call: TRBV5-1; d_call: NA
cdr3_nt: TGTGCCATCAGTAGCGGAGACACCGGGGAGCTGTTTTTT; cdr3_aa: CAISSGDTGELFF; j_call: TRBJ2-2; clone_size: few; v_call: TRBV10-3; d_call: NA
cdr3_nt: TGTGCCAGCAGCTTACAGGATTACTATGGCTACACCTTC; cdr3_aa: CASSLQDYYGYTF; j_call: TRBJ1-2; clone_size: NA; v_call: TRBV7-9; d_call: NA
cdr3_nt: TGTGCCAGCAGCCAGCCCGGGATAATGAACACTGAAGCTTTCTTT; cdr3_aa: CASSQPGIMNTEAFF; j_call: TRBJ1-1; clone_size: NA; v_call: TRBV13; d_call: NA
cdr3_nt: TGTGCCAGTACCCTTGTGGGGACAGGGGGCTATGGCTACACCTTC; cdr3_aa: CASTLVGTGGYGYTF; j_call: TRBJ1-2; clone_size: NA; v_call: TRBV19; d_call: TRBD1
cdr3_nt: TGCGCCAGCAGCCAAGAACTAGCGGGAGAAGAGACCCAGTACTTC; cdr3_aa: CASSQELAGEETQYF; j_call: TRBJ2-5; clone_size: NA; v_call: TRBV4-3; d_call: TRBD2
cdr3_nt: TGTGCCAGCAGCTTGGGACAGGGAGGCACTGAAGCTTTCTTT; cdr3_aa: CASSLGQGGTEAFF; j_call: TRBJ1-1; clone_size: NA; v_call: TRBV11-3; d_call: TRBD1
cdr3_nt: TGTGCCTCCGGACGGGAGACCCAGTACTTC; cdr3_aa: CASGRETQYF; j_call: TRBJ2-5; clone_size: NA; v_call: TRBV7-9; d_call: NA
cdr3_nt: TGTGCCAGCAGGGATAGAACAGGGTCGGGGGCCAACGTCCTGACTTTC; cdr3_aa: CASRDRTGSGANVLTF; j_call: TRBJ2-6; clone_size: NA; v_call: TRBV2; d_call: NA
cdr3_nt: TGTGCCAGCAGTGACGTTTCAGGGCCTACTCGGTATGGCTACACCTTC; cdr3_aa: CASSDVSGPTRYGYTF; j_call: TRBJ1-2; clone_size: NA; v_call: TRBV27; d_call: NA
cdr3_nt: TGTGCCAGCAGCTTAGGTCCGACCGGGGAGCTGTTTTTT; cdr3_aa: CASSLGPTGELFF; j_call: TRBJ2-2; clone_size: NA; v_call: TRBV7-3; d_call: NA
cdr3_nt: TGTGCCAGCAGGAACGAGGCCCCTTCCTACGAGCAGTACTTC; cdr3_aa: CASRNEAPSYEQYF; j_call: TRBJ2-7; clone_size: NA; v_call: TRBV2; d_call: NA
cdr3_nt: TGTGCCAGTAGTGAGGGGGGGACACTCAGCAATCAGCCCCAGCATTTT; cdr3_aa: CASSEGGTLSNQPQHF; j_call: TRBJ1-5; clone_size: NA; v_call: TRBV19; d_call: NA
cdr3_nt: TGTGCCATCAGTGTTAAAGACAACACTGAAGCTTTCTTT; cdr3_aa: CAISVKDNTEAFF; j_call: TRBJ1-1; clone_size: few; v_call: TRBV10-3; d_call: NA
cdr3_nt: TGTGCAAGTCGCCCGTTACAGGGTGGCTATGGCTACACCTTC; cdr3_aa: CASRPLQGGYGYTF; j_call: TRBJ1-2; clone_size: NA; v_call: TRBV12-2; d_call: NA
cdr3_nt: TGTGCCAGCAGCTTGGATCCAGTCTCTGGAAACACCATATATTTT; cdr3_aa: CASSLDPVSGNTIYF; j_call: TRBJ1-3; clone_size: NA; v_call: TRBV5-5; d_call: NA